Listed below are T cell receptor beta chains from one sample, sequenced in a study of tumor-infiltrating lymphocytes in primary liver carcinoma. TCRdb re-analysed the multiplex PCR reads in MiXCR, keeping a single row per CDR3 protein. The sample has about 330,000 distinct CDR3 sequences; about two thirds are singletons. Sequencing input: peripheral blood. These receptors were collected from a man aged 35 to 55 with primary liver carcinoma and hepatitis B virus infection. Each CDR3 is given with its conserved first and last residue. Each record gives: J gene, clone size, D gene, V gene, CDR3 DNA, CDR3 protein. A D gene is named only where the DNA matches it firmly. Only part of the rows carry a size: once, few, many, or a class if the clone is expanded.

>TRBJ1-1|.|.|TRBV7-6
TGTGCCAGCAGCACAACTGGTGAAGGCACTGAAGCTTTCTTT
CASSTTGEGTEAFF
>TRBJ2-1|many|.|TRBV29-1
TGCAGCGTTGGACACAGGGTGAGCTCCTACAATGAGCAGTTCTTC
CSVGHRVSSYNEQFF
>TRBJ2-2|.|TRBD1|TRBV12-3/TRBV12-4
TGTGCCAGCAGGCCCCCGGGACAGGGAAACACCAGGGAGCTGTTTTTT
CASRPPGQGNTRELFF
>TRBJ2-7|.|TRBD2|TRBV5-1
TGCGCCAGCAGCTACGAACTAGCGGGAGACGAGCAGTACTTC
CASSYELAGDEQYF
>TRBJ2-1|.|.|TRBV5-5
TGTGCCAGCAGCCCCGGGACTTCGAGCTCCTTCAATGAGCACTTCTTC
CASSPGTSSSFNEHFF
>TRBJ2-1|.|.|TRBV4-1
TGCGGCAGCAGCCATCCATCGGACGGGAGCTACAATGAGCAGTTCTTC
CGSSHPSDGSYNEQFF
>TRBJ2-7|.|.|TRBV5-4
TGTGCCAGCAGTTCCGGGGAAGACTACGAGCAGTACTTC
CASSSGEDYEQYF
>TRBJ1-2|.|.|TRBV4-3
TGCGCCTGCAGCCGAGATCGGCAGGGTTACTATGGCTACACCTTC
CACSRDRQGYYGYTF
>TRBJ2-4|.|.|TRBV29-1
TGCACCGTCGGGACCAGGAATTTAGCAAAAAACATTCAGTACTTC
CTVGTRNLAKNIQYF
>TRBJ1-1|.|.|TRBV28
TGTGCCAGCAGTTTAAATTGGGAGGGGAACACTGAAGCTTTCTTT
CASSLNWEGNTEAFF
>TRBJ1-3|many|TRBD1|TRBV29-1
TGCAGCGTGACCGGGACAGGGGCGCGTTTACCTGGAAACACCATATATTTT
CSVTGTGARLPGNTIYF
>TRBJ2-5|many|.|TRBV5-6
TGTGCCAGCAGCTTGACGGGGCGAGAGACCCAGTACTTC
CASSLTGRETQYF
>TRBJ2-1|.|TRBD2|TRBV4-2
TGTGCCAGCAGCCAAGACGGGCGGGGGGCCAATGAGCAGTTCTTC
CASSQDGRGANEQFF
>TRBJ1-5|many|TRBD1|TRBV7-9
TGTGCCAGCAGTCAAACAGGGGGTCAGCCCCAGCATTTT
CASSQTGGQPQHF
>TRBJ2-2|.|.|TRBV6-1
TGTGCCAGTAGTGGGAGGACAGACGCCGGGGAGCTGTTTTTT
CASSGRTDAGELFF
>TRBJ2-3|.|.|TRBV12-3/TRBV12-4
TGTGCCAGCAGTTTTAGAAGGGGCATAGATACGCAGTATTTT
CASSFRRGIDTQYF
>TRBJ2-1|.|.|TRBV5-1
TGCGTCAGCAGCTTCGGACTTTCCAATGAGCAGTTCTTC
CVSSFGLSNEQFF
>TRBJ2-2|many|.|TRBV4-1
TGCGCCAGCAACCAACCTTTCCGAGGGGCGCAGGGCGGGGAGCTGTTTTTT
CASNQPFRGAQGGELFF
>TRBJ2-3|.|.|TRBV4-1
TGCGCCATCAGTCAGACACGTGTAAGCACAGATACGCAGTATTTT
CAISQTRVSTDTQYF
>TRBJ2-1|many|.|TRBV12-3/TRBV12-4
TGTGCCAGCAGCTCTCCAGGGGTCAATGAGCAGTTCTTC
CASSSPGVNEQFF
>TRBJ2-7|.|.|TRBV14
TGTGCCAGCAGCCAAGAGGGTGTGACGTACTTC
CASSQEGVTYF
>TRBJ2-1|many|.|TRBV6-6
TGTGCCAGCAGCCCACCCCAGGGGATTCACTACAATGAGCAGTTCTTC
CASSPPQGIHYNEQFF
>TRBJ1-1|many|.|TRBV12-3/TRBV12-4
TGTGCCAGCAGTTTAATCTTACGCACTGAAGCTTTCTTT
CASSLILRTEAFF
>TRBJ1-4|.|.|TRBV5-1
TGCGCCAGCAGCTTGAGTCCGCAAGGGATAGGGGATGAAAAACTGTTTTTT
CASSLSPQGIGDEKLFF
>TRBJ2-3|once|TRBD2|TRBV29-1
TGCAGCGTTGACGGAGGGAGGGCCTCGGCGAGCTTCCCTGAGTATTTT
CSVDGGRASASFPEYF
>TRBJ2-7|.|TRBD2|TRBV14
TGTGCCAGCAGCAGCACCAGCGGGAAGGGCGAGCAGTACTTC
CASSSTSGKGEQYF
>TRBJ1-1|.|TRBD1|TRBV11-2
TGTATCAGCAGCCACCCCCGACAGGGCCTTGAAGCTTTCTTT
CISSHPRQGLEAFF
>TRBJ2-5|.|.|TRBV11-2
TGTACCAGCAGCTTAGTATTGGGAGGCCAAGAGACCCGGTACTTC
CTSSLVLGGQETRYF
>TRBJ2-7|medium-sized|.|TRBV4-1
TGCGCCAGCAGCCAAGATGAGGGCGGGAACTACGAGCAGTACTTC
CASSQDEGGNYEQYF
>TRBJ2-7|.|.|TRBV18
TGTGCCAGCTCACCCGGGACCGATCGCCTCGAGCAGTACTTC
CASSPGTDRLEQYF
>TRBJ2-6|once|TRBD2|TRBV6-1
TGTGCCAGCAGTTATGAAAGACTAGCGGGAAGCTATGGGGCCAACGTCCTGACCTTC
CASSYERLAGSYGANVLTF
>TRBJ2-7|once|TRBD2|TRBV11-2
TGTGCCAGCAGCCTACTAGTGGGAGGGCCACGAGAGCAGTACTTC
CASSLLVGGPREQYF
>TRBJ2-3|few|TRBD2|TRBV28
TGTGCCAGCAGTTCCCCGGGACTAGCGGGAGCGCAGTATTTT
CASSSPGLAGAQYF
>TRBJ2-5|few|TRBD1|TRBV5-4
TGTGCCAGCAGCCTGCAGGGGGCCAAGGGAGAGACCCAGTACTTC
CASSLQGAKGETQYF
>TRBJ2-1|.|TRBD2|TRBV11-1
TGTGCCAGCAGCTTAGGGCGGGGGAATTACAATGAGCAGTTCTTC
CASSLGRGNYNEQFF
>TRBJ1-1|.|.|TRBV29-1
TGCAGCGTGTCAAGGATAGTAATGAACACTGAAGCTTTCTTT
CSVSRIVMNTEAFF
>TRBJ2-7|.|TRBD1|TRBV6-5
TGTGCCAGCAGTTACGTTTTTAGGGGGCGAGTCGACGAGCAGTACTTC
CASSYVFRGRVDEQYF
>TRBJ2-2|.|.|TRBV6-1
TGTGCCAGCAGTTTTATCCGACCAGAGAACACCGGGGAGCTGTTTTTT
CASSFIRPENTGELFF
>TRBJ2-7|.|.|TRBV6-2/TRBV6-3
TGTGCCAGCAGGCGGGATGGACGCTACGAGCAGTACTTC
CASRRDGRYEQYF
>TRBJ2-1|.|.|TRBV2
TGTGCCAGCAGTGAAGCGAGGCGTGTGGGGGGCCACTACAATGAGCAGTTCTTC
CASSEARRVGGHYNEQFF
>TRBJ2-1|few|TRBD2|TRBV5-1
TGCGCCAGCAGCTTGGCGGTAGCGGGTTACAATGAGCAGTTCTTC
CASSLAVAGYNEQFF
>TRBJ2-7|few|.|TRBV11-1
TGTGTCAGCAGCTCAGTAGGAAATAACTACGAGCAGTACTTC
CVSSSVGNNYEQYF
>TRBJ2-7|.|TRBD2|TRBV14
TGTGCCAGCAGCCATTTCTCCGCCGGGACTAGCTTCCACGAGCAGTACTTC
CASSHFSAGTSFHEQYF
>TRBJ1-1|many|.|TRBV12-3/TRBV12-4
TGTGCCAGCAGTCGAAATCAGAACACTGAAGCTTTCTTT
CASSRNQNTEAFF
>TRBJ2-1|.|.|TRBV11-2
TGTGCCAGCAGCTTAGAGTCAGAGGACATCAATGAGCAGTTCTTC
CASSLESEDINEQFF
>TRBJ2-2|once|.|TRBV4-1
TGCGCCAGCAGCCAAGATCTAAGGGTAGGCTTAGGAAGCACCGGGGAGCTGTTTTTT
CASSQDLRVGLGSTGELFF
>TRBJ2-3|.|TRBD1|TRBV6-6
TGTACCAGTAGTTACCTTGGGACAGGGACCCCAACAGATACGCAGTATTTT
CTSSYLGTGTPTDTQYF
>TRBJ2-7|once|.|TRBV11-2
TGTGCCAGCAGGCGGGGACAGACCTACGAGCAGTACTTC
CASRRGQTYEQYF
>TRBJ2-5|.|.|TRBV6-2/TRBV6-3
TGTGCCAGCAGCAAACAGGTGGCTCTTTTGACCCAGTACTTC
CASSKQVALLTQYF
>TRBJ2-2|.|.|TRBV6-2/TRBV6-3
TGTGCCGGCAGTTACTCGAGGGCCGTGGACCTGTTTTTT
CAGSYSRAVDLFF
>TRBJ2-1|few|.|TRBV7-9
TGTGCCAGCAGGAAGATGGGAGATGAGCAGTTCTTC
CASRKMGDEQFF